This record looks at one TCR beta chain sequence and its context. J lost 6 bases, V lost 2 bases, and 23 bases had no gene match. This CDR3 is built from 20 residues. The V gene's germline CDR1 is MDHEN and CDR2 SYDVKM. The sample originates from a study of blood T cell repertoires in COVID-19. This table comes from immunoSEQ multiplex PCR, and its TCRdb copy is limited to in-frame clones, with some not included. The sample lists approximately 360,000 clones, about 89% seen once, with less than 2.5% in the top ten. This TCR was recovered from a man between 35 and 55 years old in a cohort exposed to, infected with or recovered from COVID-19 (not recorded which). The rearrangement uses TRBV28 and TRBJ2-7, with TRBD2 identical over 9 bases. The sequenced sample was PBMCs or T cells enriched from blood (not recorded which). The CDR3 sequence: CASSLIPGASGALMGGEQYF. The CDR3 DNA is TGTGCCAGCAGTTTAATACCTGGGGCTAGCGGGGCCCTCATGGGGGGCGAGCAGTACTTC.